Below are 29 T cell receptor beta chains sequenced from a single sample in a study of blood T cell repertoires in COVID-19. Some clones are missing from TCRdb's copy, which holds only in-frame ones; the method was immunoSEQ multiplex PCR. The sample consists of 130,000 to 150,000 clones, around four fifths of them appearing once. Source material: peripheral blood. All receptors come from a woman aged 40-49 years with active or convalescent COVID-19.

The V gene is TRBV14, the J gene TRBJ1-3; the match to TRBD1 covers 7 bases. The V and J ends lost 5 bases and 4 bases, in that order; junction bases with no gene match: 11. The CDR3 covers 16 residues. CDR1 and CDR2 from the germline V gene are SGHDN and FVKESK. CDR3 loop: CASSWNHRGSGNTIYF. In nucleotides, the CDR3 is TGTGCCAGCAGCTGGAATCACAGGGGATCGGGAAACACCATATATTTT.

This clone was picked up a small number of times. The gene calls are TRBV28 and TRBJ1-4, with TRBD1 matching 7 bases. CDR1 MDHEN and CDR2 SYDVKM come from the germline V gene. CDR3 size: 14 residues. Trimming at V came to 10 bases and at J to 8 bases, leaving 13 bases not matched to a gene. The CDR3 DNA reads TGTGCCACATTGGTCCGACAGGGACGGGAAAAACTGTTTTTT. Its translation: CATLVRQGREKLFF.

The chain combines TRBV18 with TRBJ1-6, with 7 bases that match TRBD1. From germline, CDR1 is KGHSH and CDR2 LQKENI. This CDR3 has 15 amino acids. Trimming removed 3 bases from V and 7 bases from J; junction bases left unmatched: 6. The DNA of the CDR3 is TGTGCCAGCTCACCCGGACAGGCTGGCAATTCACCCCTCCACTTT. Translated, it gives CASSPGQAGNSPLHF.

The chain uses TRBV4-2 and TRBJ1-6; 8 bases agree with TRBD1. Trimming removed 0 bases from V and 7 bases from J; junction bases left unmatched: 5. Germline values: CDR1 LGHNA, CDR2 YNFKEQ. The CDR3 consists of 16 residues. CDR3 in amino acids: CASSQERTGTNSPLHF. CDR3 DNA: TGTGCCAGCAGCCAAGAGCGGACAGGGACCAATTCACCCCTCCACTTT.

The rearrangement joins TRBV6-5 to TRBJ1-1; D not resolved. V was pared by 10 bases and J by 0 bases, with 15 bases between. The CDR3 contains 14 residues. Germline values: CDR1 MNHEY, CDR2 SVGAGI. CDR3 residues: CATRIEGLNTEAFF. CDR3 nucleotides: TGTGCCACCAGGATTGAGGGCCTGAACACTGAAGCTTTCTTT.

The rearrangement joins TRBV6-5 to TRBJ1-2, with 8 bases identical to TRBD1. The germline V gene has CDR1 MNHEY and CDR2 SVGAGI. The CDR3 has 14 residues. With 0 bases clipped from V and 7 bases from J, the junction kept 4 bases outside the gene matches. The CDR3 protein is CASSYSRQGSGYTF. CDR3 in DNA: TGTGCCAGCAGTTACTCCCGACAGGGGAGTGGCTACACCTTC.

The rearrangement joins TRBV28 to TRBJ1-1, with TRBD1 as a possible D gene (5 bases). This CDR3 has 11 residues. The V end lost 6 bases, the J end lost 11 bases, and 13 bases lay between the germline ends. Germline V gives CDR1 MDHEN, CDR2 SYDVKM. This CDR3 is CASRIRDYAFF. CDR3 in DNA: TGTGCCAGCAGGATCAGGGACTACGCTTTCTTT.

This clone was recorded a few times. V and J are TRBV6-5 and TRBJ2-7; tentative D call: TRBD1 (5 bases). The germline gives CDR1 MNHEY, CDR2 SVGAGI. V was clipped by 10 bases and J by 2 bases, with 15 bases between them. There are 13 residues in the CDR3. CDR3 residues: CATSLSRAYEQYF. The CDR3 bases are TGTGCCACAAGTCTGTCCAGGGCCTACGAGCAGTACTTC.

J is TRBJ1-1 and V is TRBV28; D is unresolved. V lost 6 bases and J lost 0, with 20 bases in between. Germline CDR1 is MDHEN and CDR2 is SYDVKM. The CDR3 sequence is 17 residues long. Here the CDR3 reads CASRAGSPGEMNTEAFF. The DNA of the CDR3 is TGTGCCAGCAGAGCCGGGTCTCCCGGAGAGATGAACACTGAAGCTTTCTTT.

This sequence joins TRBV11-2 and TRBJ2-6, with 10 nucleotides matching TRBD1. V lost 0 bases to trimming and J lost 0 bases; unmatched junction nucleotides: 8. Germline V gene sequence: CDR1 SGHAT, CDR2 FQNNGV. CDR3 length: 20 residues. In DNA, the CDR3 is TGTGCCAGCAGCTTAGAGTTGGGACAGGGGAGCTCCTCTGGGGCCAACGTCCTGACTTTC. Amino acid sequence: CASSLELGQGSSSGANVLTF.

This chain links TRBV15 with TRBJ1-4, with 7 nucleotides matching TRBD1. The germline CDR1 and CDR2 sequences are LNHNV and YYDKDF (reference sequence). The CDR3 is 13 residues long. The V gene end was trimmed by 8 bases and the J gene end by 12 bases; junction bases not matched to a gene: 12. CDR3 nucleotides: TGTGCCACCCTATTAATCACCGGGACAGAACTGTTTTTT. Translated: CATLLITGTELFF.

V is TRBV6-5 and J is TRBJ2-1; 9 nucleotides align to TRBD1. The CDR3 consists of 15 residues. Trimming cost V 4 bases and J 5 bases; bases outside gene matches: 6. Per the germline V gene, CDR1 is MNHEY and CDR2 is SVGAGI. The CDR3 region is CASSSPGTGHNEQFF. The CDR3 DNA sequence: TGTGCCAGCAGTTCTCCGGGGACAGGGCACAATGAGCAGTTCTTC.

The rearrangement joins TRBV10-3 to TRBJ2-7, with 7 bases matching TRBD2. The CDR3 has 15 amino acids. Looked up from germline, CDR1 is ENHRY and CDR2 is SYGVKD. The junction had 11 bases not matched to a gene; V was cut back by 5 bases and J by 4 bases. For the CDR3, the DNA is TGTGCCATCAGTTTGGTGGGGAGGGGAGATTACGAGCAGTACTTC. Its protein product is CAISLVGRGDYEQYF.

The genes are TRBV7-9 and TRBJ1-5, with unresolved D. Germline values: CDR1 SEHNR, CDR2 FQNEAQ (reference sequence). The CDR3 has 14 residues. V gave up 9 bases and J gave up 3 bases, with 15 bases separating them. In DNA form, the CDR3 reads TGTGCCAGTGCGGGAGAGTGGGACAATCAGCCCCAGCATTTT. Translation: CASAGEWDNQPQHF.

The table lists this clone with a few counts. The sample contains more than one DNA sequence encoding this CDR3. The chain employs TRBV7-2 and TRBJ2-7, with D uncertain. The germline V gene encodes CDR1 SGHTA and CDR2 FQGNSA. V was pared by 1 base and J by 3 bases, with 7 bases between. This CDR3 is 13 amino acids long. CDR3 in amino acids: CASSLVPGYEQYF. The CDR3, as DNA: TGTGCCAGCAGCTTAGTTCCAGGCTACGAGCAGTACTTC.

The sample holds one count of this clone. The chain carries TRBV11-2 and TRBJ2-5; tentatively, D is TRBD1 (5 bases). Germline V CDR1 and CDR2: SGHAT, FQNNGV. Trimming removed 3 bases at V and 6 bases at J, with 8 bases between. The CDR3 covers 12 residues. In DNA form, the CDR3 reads TGTGCCAGCAGCTTCAGGGAACAGACCCAGTACTTC. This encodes CASSFREQTQYF.

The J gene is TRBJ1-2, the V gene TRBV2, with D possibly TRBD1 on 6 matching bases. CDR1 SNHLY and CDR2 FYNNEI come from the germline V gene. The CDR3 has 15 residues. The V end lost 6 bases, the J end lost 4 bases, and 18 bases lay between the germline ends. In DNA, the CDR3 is TGTGCCAGCAGCCCCACTCCGGGAGGGGGCTATGGCTACACCTTC. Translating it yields CASSPTPGGGYGYTF. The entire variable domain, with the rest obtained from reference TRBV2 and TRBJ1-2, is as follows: EPEVTQTPSHQVTQMGQEVILRCVPISNHLYFYWYRQILGQKVEFLVSFYNNEISEKSEIFDDQFSVERPDGSNFTLKIRSTKLEDSAMYFCASSPTPGGGYGYTFGSGTRLTVV.

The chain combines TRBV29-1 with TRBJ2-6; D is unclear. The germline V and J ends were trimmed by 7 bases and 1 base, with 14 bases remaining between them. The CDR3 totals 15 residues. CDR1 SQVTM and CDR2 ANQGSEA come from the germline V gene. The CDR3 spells CSASGFRSGANVLTF. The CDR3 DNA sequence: TGCAGCGCCTCCGGGTTTCGGTCTGGGGCCAACGTCCTGACTTTC.

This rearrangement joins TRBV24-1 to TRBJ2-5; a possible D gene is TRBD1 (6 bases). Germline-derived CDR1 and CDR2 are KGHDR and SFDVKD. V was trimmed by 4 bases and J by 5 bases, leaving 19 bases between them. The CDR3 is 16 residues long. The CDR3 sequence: CATSEPGQRLRETQYF. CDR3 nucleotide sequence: TGTGCCACCAGTGAGCCTGGACAGCGCCTGAGGGAGACCCAGTACTTC.

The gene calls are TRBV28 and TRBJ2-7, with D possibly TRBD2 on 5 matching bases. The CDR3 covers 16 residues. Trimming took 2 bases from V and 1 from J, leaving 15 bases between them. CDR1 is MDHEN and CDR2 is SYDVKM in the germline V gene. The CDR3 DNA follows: TGTGCCAGCAGTTTACGGAGGACCTGGGGTTCCTACGAGCAGTACTTC. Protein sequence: CASSLRRTWGSYEQYF.

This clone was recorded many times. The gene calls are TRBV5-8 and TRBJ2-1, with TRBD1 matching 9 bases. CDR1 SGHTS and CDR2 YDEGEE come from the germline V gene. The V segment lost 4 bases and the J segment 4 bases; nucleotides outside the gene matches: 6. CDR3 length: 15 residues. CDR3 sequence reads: CASSTGQGRYNEQFF. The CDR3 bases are TGTGCCAGCAGCACCGGACAGGGGCGGTACAATGAGCAGTTCTTC.

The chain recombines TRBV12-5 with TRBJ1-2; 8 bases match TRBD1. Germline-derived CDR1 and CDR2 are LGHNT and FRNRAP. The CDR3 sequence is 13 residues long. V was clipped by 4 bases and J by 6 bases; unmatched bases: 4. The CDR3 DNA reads TGTGCTAGTGGTTCCCGGACAGGGAATGGCTACACCTTC. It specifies CASGSRTGNGYTF.

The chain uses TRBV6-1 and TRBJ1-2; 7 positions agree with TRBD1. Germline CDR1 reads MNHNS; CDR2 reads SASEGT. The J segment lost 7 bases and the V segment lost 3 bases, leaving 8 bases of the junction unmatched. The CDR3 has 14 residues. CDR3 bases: TGTGCCAGCAGTGAGGACACAGGGGTGGGTGGCTACACCTTC. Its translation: CASSEDTGVGGYTF.

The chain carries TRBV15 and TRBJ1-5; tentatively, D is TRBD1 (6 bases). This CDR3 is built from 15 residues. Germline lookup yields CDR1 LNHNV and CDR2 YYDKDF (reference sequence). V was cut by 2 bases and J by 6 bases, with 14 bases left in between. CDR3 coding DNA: TGTGCCACCAGCAGAAAGGCAGGGGAGGGTCAGCCCCAGCATTTT. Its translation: CATSRKAGEGQPQHF.

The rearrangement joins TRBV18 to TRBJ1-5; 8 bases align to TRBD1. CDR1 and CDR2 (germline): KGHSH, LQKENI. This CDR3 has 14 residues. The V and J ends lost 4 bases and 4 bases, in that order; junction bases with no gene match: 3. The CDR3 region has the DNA TGTGCCAGCTCACAAAGACAGGGGAATCAGCCCCAGCATTTT. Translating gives CASSQRQGNQPQHF.

CDR3 bases: TGCGCCAGCCGCCATAGACCCGGACTAGCGGGAGGGCCGGGAGATACGCAGTATTTT. Translated: CASRHRPGLAGGPGDTQYF. This sequence joins TRBV10-2 and TRBJ2-3; 15 bases fit TRBD2. J lost 5 bases, V lost 8 bases, and 17 bases had no gene match. Germline CDR1 WSHSY, CDR2 SAAADI. This CDR3 contains 19 residues.

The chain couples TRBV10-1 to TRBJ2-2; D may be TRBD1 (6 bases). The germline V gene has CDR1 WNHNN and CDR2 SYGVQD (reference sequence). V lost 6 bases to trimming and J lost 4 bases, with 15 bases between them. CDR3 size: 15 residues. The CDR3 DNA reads TGCGCCAGCAGACTGGACAGCCGCGGCACCGGGGAGCTGTTTTTT. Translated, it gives CASRLDSRGTGELFF.

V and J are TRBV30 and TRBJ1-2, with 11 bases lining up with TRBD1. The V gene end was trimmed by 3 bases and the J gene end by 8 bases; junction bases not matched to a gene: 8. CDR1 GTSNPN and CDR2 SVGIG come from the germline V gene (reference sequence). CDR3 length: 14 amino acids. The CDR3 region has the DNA TGTGCCTGGAGCTTGGGACAGGGGGTGTACGGCTACACCTTC. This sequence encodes CAWSLGQGVYGYTF.

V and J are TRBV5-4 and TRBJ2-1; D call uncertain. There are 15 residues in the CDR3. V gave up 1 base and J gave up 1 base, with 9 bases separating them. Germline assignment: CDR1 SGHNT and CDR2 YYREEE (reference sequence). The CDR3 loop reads CASSLRLTSYNEQFF. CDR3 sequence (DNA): TGTGCCAGCAGCTTGAGGCTGACATCCTACAATGAGCAGTTCTTC.